The clone carrying this TCR beta chain was recorded many times. Its antigen is still unknown. The data stem from a study of T cell repertoires in cytomegalovirus infection. Study summary: Shared public TCR beta signatures pointed to both CMV infection and a matching HLA type. General study findings and limits: Carriage of CMV together with the relevant HLA was identifiable through cumulative public TCR beta family frequency.

The CDR3 runs to 15 residues. The V end was cut by 6 bases, the J end by 4 bases, with 18 bases between. TCRdb passed the reads through MiXCR, listing each CDR3 protein once. The sample has approximately 490,000 distinct CDR3 sequences, roughly 10% seen once. The clonotype originates from a human donor in good health (CMV status not recorded). Some clones in this sample may be carry-over from other donors' samples. The sequenced sample consisted of PBMCs. The chain combines TRBV12-3 or TRBV12-4 with TRBJ1-1; tentative D call: TRBD1 (5 bases). In nucleotides, the CDR3 is TGTGCCAGCAGCTGGAGATGGACAATCGGCACTGAAGCTTTCTTT. Protein: CASSWRWTIGTEAFF.